This TCR beta chain was identified in a study of cytomegalovirus exposure and HLA in healthy donors. This clone occurred a few times. Germline V gene lookup returns CDR1 SGHNT and CDR2 YYREEE (reference sequence). The CDR3 length is 16 residues. V was pared by 4 bases and J by 4 bases, with 20 bases between. The PCR was carried out with 60 Vbeta primers and 13 Jbeta primers. The method was immunoSEQ multiplex PCR; TCRdb's version includes in-frame clones alone and lacks a portion of them. The sample lists 150,000 to 200,000 clones, 75% to 90% seen once, with under 7.5% in the top ten. V is TRBV5-4 and J is TRBJ1-2, with D perhaps TRBD1 (5 bases). This TCR derives from a young man in good health and CMV-seropositive. The specimen sequenced was PBMCs. The CDR3, as DNA: TGTGCCAGCAGCCCTAGGGGTAAGGATGCGATCTATGGCTACACCTTC. It encodes CASSPRGKDAIYGYTF.